A selection of T cell receptor beta chains follows, all from one sample in a study of cytomegalovirus exposure and HLA in healthy donors. Using immunoSEQ multiplex PCR, the repertoire was profiled, and TCRdb retains in-frame clones only, with some absent. Among under 200,000 clones, under 85% were seen once, and the ten largest hold 5% to 5.5%. Material: PBMCs. All receptors derive from a woman in her late teens or twenties in good health and CMV-seropositive. The CDR3 runs from the conserved cysteine through the conserved F or W. Fields, in order: D gene, J gene, V gene, clone size, CDR3 length, CDR3 DNA, CDR3 protein. D genes are given only for firm matches. Rows give clone size only sometimes, using once, few, many, or a class for an expanded clone.

TRBD2	TRBJ2-3	TRBV6-6	.	16	TGTGCCAGCAGCCCTAGGACTAGCGGGGGCACAGATACGCAGTATTTT	CASSPRTSGGTDTQYF
TRBD2	TRBJ2-7	TRBV5-6	once	16	TGTGCCAGCAGCCCCCGACTAGCGGGGGGGGGCTACGAGCAGTACTTC	CASSPRLAGGGYEQYF
TRBD1	TRBJ1-1	TRBV4-2	.	16	TGTGCCAGCAGCCAAGATTCTGAGCTCGGACAGGTAGTGGCTTTCTTT	CASSQDSELGQVVAFF
.	TRBJ2-7	TRBV7-2	medium-sized	15	TGTGCCAGCAGCTTAGTAGACAGCAGCTCCTACGAGCAGTACTTC	CASSLVDSSSYEQYF
.	TRBJ2-3	TRBV30	.	14	TGTGCCTCAGACGGGACACCTAGCACAGATACGCAGTATTTT	CASDGTPSTDTQYF
.	TRBJ1-2	TRBV28	.	15	TGTGCCAGCAGTTTAAGTCAGGCGCTGGACTATGGCTACACCTTC	CASSLSQALDYGYTF
TRBD1	TRBJ2-3	TRBV5-1	few	15	TGCGCCAGCAGCTTGCAGACAGGGGGGACAGATACGCAGTATTTT	CASSLQTGGTDTQYF
.	TRBJ1-2	TRBV21-1	.	17	TGTGCCAGCAGCCCCCAAGGTCGGACAGGGGATCCCTATGGCTACACCTTC	CASSPQGRTGDPYGYTF
TRBD2	TRBJ2-2	TRBV9	.	16	TGTGCCAGCAGCACTACTAGCGGGGTGAGCACCGGGGAGCTGTTTTTT	CASSTTSGVSTGELFF
.	TRBJ2-5	TRBV30	.	13	TGTGCCTGGAGGGGGGGGCCGAAGGAGACCCAGTACTTC	CAWRGGPKETQYF
.	TRBJ2-3	TRBV5-1	.	14	TGCGCCAGCACCCCCCAGTTCAGTGGCGATACGCAGTATTTT	CASTPQFSGDTQYF
.	TRBJ2-5	TRBV15	.	15	TGTGCCACCACGATTGGGCCAGGGGACCAAGAGACCCAGTACTTC	CATTIGPGDQETQYF
TRBD1	TRBJ1-4	TRBV5-8	.	13	TGTGCCAGCAGCCAAATACGGGGACAGGGCTTGTTTTTT	CASSQIRGQGLFF
.	TRBJ2-4	TRBV5-4	.	13	TGTGCCAGCAGCTCCAACCTGGAGAACATTCAGTACTTC	CASSSNLENIQYF
.	TRBJ1-5	TRBV5-1	.	15	TGCGCCAGCAGCTTCGGGGGGGCAAGCAATCAGCCCCAGCATTTT	CASSFGGASNQPQHF
.	TRBJ1-4	TRBV5-6	.	13	TGTGCCAGCAGCCCCGCAGGTGGGGAAAAACTGTTTTTT	CASSPAGGEKLFF
TRBD2	TRBJ2-1	TRBV4-3	once	18	TGCGCCAGCAGCCAACTAGCGGGGGGCCCCAGCTCCTACAATGAGCAGTTCTTC	CASSQLAGGPSSYNEQFF
.	TRBJ2-5	TRBV6-1	.	15	TGTGCCAGCAGTGAAGGGTCCGCAGGGATGGAGACCCAGTACTTC	CASSEGSAGMETQYF